These T cell receptor beta chains were read from a single sample in a study of shared clonotypes between healthy human individuals. Assay used: immunoSEQ multiplex PCR; TCRdb lists only in-frame clones, some missing. This table has about 2.3 million clones, 85% to 95% appearing once. Specimen: naive CD4+ T cells from PBMCs. Source of these receptors: a man in his late teens or twenties in good health. Some clones in this sample may be carry-over from other donors' samples. The CDR3 runs from the conserved cysteine through the conserved F or W. The D gene is left open where the match is weak. Clone size is stated in some rows and not others, as once, few, many or a class when expanded.

clone_size j_call d_call v_call cdr3_aa cdr3_nt
- TRBJ1-1 TRBD1 TRBV14 CASSHLTGKGNTEAFF TGTGCCAGCAGCCACTTGACAGGGAAAGGGAACACTGAAGCTTTCTTT
- TRBJ2-3 - TRBV28 CAPPQDRQTFTDTQYF TGTGCCCCCCCACAGGATCGCCAAACCTTCACAGATACGCAGTATTTT
- TRBJ1-2 TRBD1 TRBV5-5 CASSPIDRVDGYTF TGTGCCAGCAGCCCCATAGACAGGGTCGATGGCTACACCTTC
- TRBJ2-1 TRBD1 TRBV11-3 CASSTRDSAAYNEQFF TGTGCCAGCAGCACCCGGGACAGTGCCGCTTACAATGAGCAGTTCTTC
- TRBJ2-7 - TRBV7-9 CASSPAGMFAFISYEQYF TGTGCCAGCAGCCCCGCGGGGATGTTTGCGTTTATCTCCTACGAGCAGTACTTC
once TRBJ1-2 - TRBV5-6 CASSLDGGIGNYGYTF TGTGCCAGCAGCTTGGACGGGGGCATTGGGAACTATGGCTACACCTTC
- TRBJ1-5 - TRBV19 CASSPLGARPNQPQHF TGTGCCAGTAGTCCCCTCGGGGCCAGGCCCAATCAGCCCCAGCATTTT
few TRBJ1-5 - TRBV29-1 CSVGAGGTQPQHF TGCAGCGTTGGGGCGGGGGGCACTCAGCCCCAGCATTTT
once TRBJ2-7 - TRBV2 CASSEGRSSYEQYF TGTGCCAGCAGTGAGGGAAGGAGCTCCTACGAGCAGTACTTC
once TRBJ2-1 TRBD1 TRBV5-6 CASSMDRGDEQFF TGTGCCAGCAGCATGGACAGGGGTGATGAGCAGTTCTTC
- TRBJ2-3 - TRBV2 CASSTQQGFTDTQYF TGTGCCAGCAGCACACAACAGGGTTTCACAGATACGCAGTATTTT
- TRBJ2-1 TRBD1 TRBV27 CASSFIPHRGSYNEQFF TGTGCCAGCAGTTTTATTCCCCACAGGGGGTCCTACAATGAGCAGTTCTTC
- TRBJ2-2 - TRBV5-4 CASSPQLGELFF TGTGCCAGCAGCCCCCAGCTCGGGGAGCTGTTTTTT
- TRBJ2-7 TRBD2 TRBV19 CASSKTPGTSISYEQYF TGTGCCAGTAGTAAAACCCCCGGGACTAGCATTTCCTACGAGCAGTACTTC
- TRBJ2-7 - TRBV5-8 CASSLRQALYEQYF TGTGCCAGCAGCTTGCGCCAGGCACTCTACGAGCAGTACTTC
- TRBJ2-5 TRBD1 TRBV9 CASSKRWDRQETQYF TGTGCCAGCAGCAAACGCTGGGACAGACAAGAGACCCAGTACTTC
- TRBJ1-1 TRBD1 TRBV5-1 CASSLETGGLTEAFF TGCGCCAGCAGCTTGGAGACAGGGGGATTGACTGAAGCTTTCTTT
- TRBJ2-7 - TRBV28 CASSQPTRGGPTYEQYF TGTGCCAGCAGTCAACCGACCCGAGGCGGGCCTACCTACGAGCAGTACTTC
- TRBJ2-1 - TRBV19 CASSPRRDEQFF TGTGCCAGTAGTCCTAGGAGGGATGAGCAGTTCTTC
few TRBJ1-1 - TRBV2 CASSDRAGTEAFF TGTGCCAGCAGTGACAGGGCAGGCACTGAAGCTTTCTTT
- TRBJ1-2 - TRBV28 CASSSLGPHSYTF TGTGCCAGCAGTTCCCTGGGGCCACATAGCTACACCTTC
- TRBJ1-3 - TRBV2 CASSVNRGSGNTIYF TGTGCCAGCAGTGTTAACCGAGGCTCTGGAAACACCATATATTTT
- TRBJ2-5 - TRBV6-1 CASSELGYGETQYF TGTGCCAGCAGTGAATTGGGATATGGGGAGACCCAGTACTTC
- TRBJ2-7 TRBD1 TRBV18 CASSPGQDTSKQYF TGTGCCAGCTCACCGGGACAGGATACGTCTAAGCAGTACTTC
- TRBJ2-7 - TRBV9 CASSVEFEAGTYEQYF TGTGCCAGCAGCGTAGAGTTCGAAGCAGGGACCTACGAGCAGTACTTC
- TRBJ2-1 - TRBV10-3 CAISEVAEQFF TGTGCCATCAGTGAGGTAGCGGAGCAGTTCTTC
- TRBJ2-7 - TRBV6-5 CASSYSMHVTPYEQYF TGTGCCAGCAGTTACTCGATGCACGTGACTCCCTACGAGCAGTACTTC
- TRBJ1-4 - TRBV30 CAWSVRVVTGLGKLFF TGTGCCTGGAGTGTACGTGTTGTAACAGGGCTGGGGAAACTGTTTTTT
- TRBJ1-2 - TRBV6-1 CASSRETGYTF TGTGCCAGCAGCCGAGAAACTGGCTACACCTTC
- TRBJ2-7 - TRBV6-5 CASSYRPPPRYEQYF TGTGCCAGCAGTTACAGGCCTCCCCCCCGCTACGAGCAGTACTTC
- TRBJ2-3 - TRBV29-1 CSGAPGDTQYF TGCAGCGGAGCCCCGGGGGATACGCAGTATTTT
- TRBJ2-1 TRBD2 TRBV2 CASRGTSIRNEQFF TGTGCCAGCAGGGGGACTAGCATTAGGAATGAGCAGTTCTTC
- TRBJ2-2 - TRBV18 CASSLFSRRGDNTGELFF TGTGCCAGCTCACTCTTTTCAAGGAGGGGCGACAACACCGGGGAGCTGTTTTTT
few TRBJ1-4 - TRBV7-9 CASSLARQSSEKLFF TGTGCCAGCAGCTTAGCGCGACAGTCAAGTGAAAAACTGTTTTTT
- TRBJ1-3 TRBD1 TRBV4-3 CASSQVTTGGANTIYF TGCGCCAGCAGCCAAGTCACAACAGGGGGCGCGAACACCATATATTTT
- TRBJ2-1 - TRBV5-6 CASSLRRASSYNEQFF TGTGCCAGCAGCTTACGTCGGGCCAGCTCCTACAATGAGCAGTTCTTC
- TRBJ2-7 TRBD1 TRBV6-5 CASSQGAAEQYF TGTGCCAGCAGCCAGGGGGCGGCCGAGCAGTACTTC
- TRBJ2-5 TRBD1 TRBV10-2 CASRLGQGPPLDF TGCGCCAGCAGACTCGGACAGGGACCCCCCCTGGACTTC
- TRBJ1-2 - TRBV19 CASSMSEYGYTF TGTGCCAGTAGTATGTCGGAATATGGCTACACCTTC
once TRBJ1-2 - TRBV5-8 CASSLAGISSYGYTF TGTGCCAGCAGCTTGGCCGGGATTTCCTCCTATGGCTACACCTTC
- TRBJ1-2 - TRBV5-1 CASSLVTVSVYNYGYTF TGCGCCAGCAGCTTGGTTACCGTGTCAGTTTATAACTATGGCTACACCTTC